The 31 T cell receptor beta chains in this list originate from one sample, sequenced in a study of Graves' ophthalmopathy and Graves' hyperthyroidism. RNA transcripts were the source from which TCR beta CDR3 regions were amplified. A first-round RT-PCR used HTBI primers, followed by a second-round multiplex PCR. TCRdb called the multiplex PCR reads again in MiXCR, with one record for every CDR3 protein. The data hold around 670,000 distinct CDR3 sequences, with approximately 40% observed a single time. The specimen sequenced was peripheral blood. The receptors here all came from an adult man with Graves' ophthalmopathy.

The J gene is TRBJ1-2, the V gene TRBV10-3; the D is unclear. Trimming cost V 11 bases and J 5 bases, with 21 bases left between them. CDR1 is ENHRY, CDR2 SYGVKD, per germline. The CDR3 length is 14 residues. The CDR3 loop is CAAIIAGISYGYTF. The CDR3 nucleotides are TGTGCCGCTATCATCGCCGGTATTAGTTATGGCTACACCTTC.

The rearrangement joins TRBV25-1 to TRBJ2-5; 11 bases align to TRBD2. V shed 5 bases and J 6 bases; nucleotides not matched to a gene: 14. The CDR3 sequence is 17 residues long. Germline CDR1 MGHDK, CDR2 SYGVNS. CDR3 residues: CASSTRSGRALRKTQYF. The CDR3 DNA follows: TGTGCCAGCAGTACCCGTAGCGGGAGGGCCCTCAGGAAGACCCAGTACTTC.

The rearrangement joins TRBV7-3 to TRBJ1-1; D may be TRBD1 (6 bases). The CDR3 runs to 15 residues. Trimming took off 7 bases at V and 4 bases at J, with 19 bases between the two ends. Germline V CDR1 and CDR2: SGHTA, FQGTGA. CDR3 coding DNA: TGTGCCAGCAAGCCGAACGGACAGCCGAGCACTGAAGCTTTCTTT. This gives the protein CASKPNGQPSTEAFF.

The rearrangement joins TRBV4-1 to TRBJ2-7, with 9 bases matching TRBD1. The ends lost 1 base at V and 3 bases at J; junction bases unmatched: 1. The CDR3 extends over 14 amino acids. Germline V lookup: CDR1 MGHRA, CDR2 YSYEKL. For the CDR3, the DNA is TGCGCCAGCAGCCAAGCGGGACAGGGCTACGAGCAGTACTTC. Translation gives CASSQAGQGYEQYF.

In this sample, this clonotype turned up many times. The chain couples TRBV5-1 to TRBJ1-2, with D maybe TRBD1 (5 bases). Germline V gives CDR1 SGHRS, CDR2 YFSETQ. The germline V and J ends were trimmed by 0 bases and 2 bases, with 11 bases remaining between them. The CDR3 loop spans 15 amino acids. CDR3 residues: CASSLGREVNYGYTF. CDR3 in DNA: TGCGCCAGCAGCTTGGGCAGGGAAGTCAACTATGGCTACACCTTC.

Regarding this clonotype: One junction end does not reproduce the germline sequence, and a read error may be involved. The J gene is TRBJ1-5, the V gene TRBV24-1; 8 bases are shared with TRBD1. Germline V gene lookup returns CDR1 KGHDR and CDR2 SFDVKD. This CDR3 has 17 amino acids. The CDR3 region is CASSLPPTGDRNQPQHF. CDR3 bases: TGTGCCAGCAGTTTACCTCCGACAGGGGACCGCAATCAGCCCCAGCATTTT.

About this clonotype itself: Lacking the conserved final phenylalanine or tryptophan, this CDR3 likely reflects a read error. This chain joins TRBV7-9 and TRBJ2-2; D gene ambiguous. There are 15 residues in the CDR3. Deletions cut 5 bases from V and 2 bases from J, with 12 bases between. Germline lookup yields CDR1 SEHNR and CDR2 FQNEAQ (reference sequence). The CDR3 nucleotides are TGTGCCAGCAGCGACGGACGGGCAAACACCGGGGAGCTGTTTCTT. It yields the protein CASSDGRANTGELFL.

The chain couples TRBV24-1 to TRBJ1-5, with D maybe TRBD1 (6 bases). Germline-derived CDR1 and CDR2 are KGHDR and SFDVKD. The CDR3 extends over 13 amino acids. The V end lost 4 bases, the J end lost 11 bases, and 14 bases lay between the germline ends. DNA of the CDR3: TGTGCCACCAGTGAAAGGGGGGGTCCAACCCAGCATTTT. This encodes CATSERGGPTQHF.

The sample holds a few counts of this clonotype. V is TRBV9 and J is TRBJ2-7, with D perhaps TRBD2 (7 bases). Germline CDR1 reads SGDLS; CDR2 reads YYNGEE. The CDR3 consists of 16 residues. V dropped 3 bases and J dropped 5 bases, with 21 bases sitting between them. DNA for the CDR3: TGTGCCAGCAGCGCAAGCGGGACACCGGCTTTCGACGAGCAGTACTTC. Translated: CASSASGTPAFDEQYF.

A note on this clonotype: A much more abundant neighbour one base away suggests this may be a read error. The chain is built from TRBV7-8 and TRBJ2-5; TRBD1 might be the D (6 bases). This CDR3 is built from 14 residues. In germline, CDR1 is SGHVS, CDR2 FQNEAQ. Between the trimmed V and J ends, which lost 5 bases and 5 bases, there was a span of 15 bases. The CDR3 DNA is TGTGCCAGCAGCCCGGACAGTGTATGGGAGACCCAGTACTTC. Its translation: CASSPDSVWETQYF.

This clonotype showed up many times. The chain employs TRBV25-1 and TRBJ2-3, with D possibly being TRBD1 (6 bases). Between the trimmed V and J ends, which lost 3 bases and 2 bases, there was a span of 9 bases. In germline, CDR1 is MGHDK, CDR2 SYGVNS. This CDR3 comprises 14 residues. The CDR3 DNA is TGTGCCAGCAGTGATTGGGACACCACAGATACGCAGTATTTT. This codes for CASSDWDTTDTQYF.

The chain couples TRBV7-3 to TRBJ2-3, with 8 nucleotides matching TRBD2. The trim removed 0 bases at V and 3 bases at J, leaving 2 bases unmatched. CDR1 is SGHTA, CDR2 FQGTGA, per germline. The CDR3 loop spans 15 amino acids. The DNA for the CDR3 is TGTGCCAGCAGCTTAACCGGGAGGGCGACAGATACGCAGTATTTT. It translates to CASSLTGRATDTQYF.

As to this clonotype: A read error may be the cause here, since a much bigger clone is one base away. The chain has TRBV29-1 and TRBJ1-6; no definite D call. The CDR3 spans 14 residues. V dropped 4 bases and J dropped 0 bases, with 7 bases sitting between them. Germline V gene sequence: CDR1 SQVTM, CDR2 ANQGSEA. The CDR3 region has the DNA TGCAGCGTTGGAAGGAACTCCTATAATTCACCCCTCCACTTT. The encoded protein is CSVGRNSYNSPLHF.

The chain links TRBV10-3 to TRBJ1-2; D not certain. Germline CDR1 is ENHRY and CDR2 is SYGVKD. The CDR3 length is 13 residues. V lost 2 bases and J 3 bases, leaving 7 bases between the germline ends. The DNA for the CDR3 is TGTGCCATCAGTGAGAACGGGGACTATGGCTACACCTTC. Amino acids: CAISENGDYGYTF.

The chain couples TRBV2 to TRBJ2-7; TRBD2 is a possible D gene (6 bases). This CDR3 has 15 residues. The germline V and J ends were trimmed by 6 bases and 0 bases, with 15 bases remaining between them. Germline-derived CDR1 and CDR2 are SNHLY and FYNNEI. The CDR3 nucleotides are TGTGCCAGCAGCATAACCGGGACTTCCTCCTACGAGCAGTACTTC. It yields the protein CASSITGTSSYEQYF.

This clonotype was seen many times. As DNA, the CDR3 is TGTGCCAGCAGTGAAGGGACAGGGCGAGAGACCCAGTACTTC. The encoded protein is CASSEGTGRETQYF. The chain couples TRBV2 to TRBJ2-5; 8 positions match TRBD1. The trim removed 1 base at V and 4 bases at J, leaving 2 bases unmatched. Germline values: CDR1 SNHLY, CDR2 FYNNEI. This CDR3 has 14 residues.

The sample holds many counts of this clonotype. The V call is TRBV5-1, the J call TRBJ2-6, with D perhaps TRBD1 or TRBD2 (5 bases each). This CDR3 contains 16 residues. The germline CDR1 and CDR2 sequences are SGHRS and YFSETQ. Trimming removed 0 bases from V and 2 bases from J, with 9 bases in between. The CDR3 DNA reads TGCGCCAGCAGCTTGGCGAGGGGTGCTGGGGCCAACGTCCTGACTTTC. Translation gives CASSLARGAGANVLTF.

Regarding this clonotype: Given a much more abundant clone one base away, this may be a read error. This chain joins TRBV15 and TRBJ1-1; possible D gene TRBD1, 6 bases. The CDR3 runs 15 residues. The V end lost 0 bases, the J end lost 6 bases, and 14 bases lay between the germline ends. Germline V gives CDR1 LNHNV, CDR2 YYDKDF (reference sequence). The CDR3 region is CATSRDNQGLAEAFF. The CDR3, as DNA: TGTGCCACCAGCAGAGATAATCAGGGGTTGGCTGAAGCTTTCTTT. The full variable domain, in which reference TRBV15 and TRBJ1-1 provide the parts outside the CDR3, is DAMVIQNPRYQVTQFGKPVTLSCSQTLNHNVMYWYQQKSSQAPKLLFHYYDKDFNNEADTPDNFQSRRPNTSFCFLDIRSPGLGDTAMYLCATSRDNQGLAEAFFGQGTRLTVV.

This clonotype occurred a few times. The rearrangement joins TRBV11-2 to TRBJ2-7; TRBD1 aligns across 7 bases. This CDR3 has 15 residues. Germline lookup yields CDR1 SGHAT and CDR2 FQNNGV. V shed 3 bases, J shed 3 bases, and the junction held 8 bases outside the gene matches. CDR3 DNA: TGTGCCAGCAGCTTGGGGGACCGGGACAGCTACGAGCAGTACTTC. This encodes CASSLGDRDSYEQYF.

As to this clonotype: A read error may be the cause here, since a much bigger clone is one base away. The genes are TRBV7-9 and TRBJ2-2; D gene unclear. There are 14 residues in the CDR3. Germline V CDR1 and CDR2: SEHNR, FQNEAQ (reference sequence). As DNA, the CDR3 is TGTGCCGGCAGCTCCCGGGTCAACACCGGGGAGCTGTTTTTT. Translating gives CAGSSRVNTGELFF.

This clonotype was detected ten times or more. The chain recombines TRBV2 with TRBJ1-4, with a tentative D call TRBD1 (5 bases). Between the trimmed V and J ends, which lost 7 bases and 7 bases, there was a span of 16 bases. CDR1 and CDR2 from the germline V gene are SNHLY and FYNNEI. This CDR3 contains 14 residues. The CDR3, as DNA: TGTGCCAGCAATCATGGGGGAGGGAGTGAAAAACTGTTTTTT. Its translation is CASNHGGGSEKLFF.

The rearrangement uses TRBV29-1 and TRBJ1-2, with 8 positions matching TRBD1. The CDR3 extends over 13 amino acids. The V gene end was trimmed by 4 bases and the J gene end by 3 bases; junction bases not matched to a gene: 4. Germline V gene data show CDR1 as SQVTM and CDR2 as ANQGSEA. The CDR3 DNA reads TGCAGCGTTGCGCCGGGACAGGACTATGGCTACACCTTC. The encoded protein is CSVAPGQDYGYTF.

In this sample, this clonotype turned up a few times. At one end, the junction sequence differs from germline, possibly due to a read error. The chain has TRBV25-1 and TRBJ2-6, with D perhaps TRBD1 (7 bases). Germline CDR1 MGHDK, CDR2 SYGVNS. This CDR3 spans 19 amino acids. The CDR3 reads CAGSVWAGGPSSGANVLTF. In nucleotides, the CDR3 is TGTGCCGGCAGTGTCTGGGCAGGGGGGCCCTCCTCTGGGGCCAACGTCCTGACTTTC.

In the case of this clonotype: A much larger clone lies a single base off, so this may be a read error. The chain links TRBV7-3 to TRBJ1-1, with a weak D call TRBD1 (5 bases). This CDR3 has 13 amino acids. V lost 2 bases and J lost 10, with 14 bases in between. Germline V gene data show CDR1 as SGHTA and CDR2 as FQGTGA. The CDR3 DNA reads TGTGCCAGCAGCTTATTCCCAAGGGGTGGAGCTTTCTTT. It translates to CASSLFPRGGAFF. The full variable domain, completed using reference TRBV7-3 and TRBJ1-1, is GAGVSQTPSNKVTEKGKYVELRCDPISGHTALYWYRQSLGQGPEFLIYFQGTGAADDSGLPNDRFFAVRPEGSVSTLKIQRTERGDSAVYLCASSLFPRGGAFFGQGTRLTVV.

The rearrangement uses TRBV24-1 and TRBJ1-1, with unresolved D. Looked up from germline, CDR1 is KGHDR and CDR2 is SFDVKD. V was pared by 11 bases and J by 6 bases, with 12 bases between. The CDR3 has 11 residues. Written as DNA, the CDR3 is TGTGCCAGCGCGGGGAAGGCTGAAGCTTTCTTT. Translated: CASAGKAEAFF.

The table lists this clonotype with a few counts. V gene TRBV15 combines with J gene TRBJ2-2; D is uncertain. Germline loops: CDR1 LNHNV, CDR2 YYDKDF (reference sequence). There are 17 residues in the CDR3. V lost 0 bases and J lost 3, with 14 bases in between. In nucleotides, the CDR3 is TGTGCCACCAGCAGAGATCCCCGCCCTGGAGACACCGGGGAGCTGTTTTTT. As protein: CATSRDPRPGDTGELFF.

This rearrangement joins TRBV20-1 to TRBJ2-2; 7 bases fit TRBD1. This CDR3 has 14 residues. Losses at the gene ends were 4 bases for V and 1 base for J; bases not matched to a gene: 3. The germline V gene encodes CDR1 DFQATT and CDR2 SNEGSKA (reference sequence). The CDR3 coding sequence is TGCAGTGCTACGGGACAGAGGAACACCGGGGAGCTGTTTTTT. Translation: CSATGQRNTGELFF.

Details on this clonotype: The CDR3 does not end in the conserved phenylalanine or tryptophan, so this is likely a read error. This chain uses TRBV11-2 with TRBJ2-5, with 10 nucleotides matching TRBD1. CDR1 and CDR2 (germline): SGHAT, FQNNGV. The J segment lost 3 bases and the V segment lost 3 bases, leaving 7 bases of the junction unmatched. CDR3 length: 16 residues. The CDR3 nucleotides are TGTGCCAGCAGCTTTGGGACAGGGGCCGGGGAAGAGACCCAGTACCTC. Translation gives CASSFGTGAGEETQYL.

This chain connects TRBV7-2 to TRBJ1-5; TRBD1 aligns across 10 bases. Germline lookup yields CDR1 SGHTA and CDR2 FQGNSA. Losses at the gene ends were 5 bases for V and 7 bases for J; bases not matched to a gene: 11. The CDR3 length is 16 residues. In DNA, the CDR3 is TGTGCCAGCAGCCGAACCGGGACAGGGGCCGGGCAGCCCCAGCATTTT. This sequence encodes CASSRTGTGAGQPQHF.

As concerns this clonotype: At one boundary the junction diverges from the germline segment, which might be a read error. The chain carries TRBV25-1 and TRBJ1-1; D gene unclear. CDR1 is MGHDK and CDR2 is SYGVNS in the germline V gene. The CDR3 is made up of 15 amino acids. Here the CDR3 reads CAGSSYSPQNTEAFF. The CDR3 DNA reads TGTGCCGGCAGTTCATACTCCCCACAGAACACTGAAGCTTTCTTT.

This clonotype was observed a few times. Germline is not matched at one junction end, which may reflect a read error. The CDR3 reads CASSSNFLGAINYGYTF. The DNA of the CDR3 is TGCGCCAGCAGCTCAAACTTTCTTGGGGCGATAAACTATGGCTACACCTTC. The chain links TRBV7-2 to TRBJ1-2, with D perhaps matching TRBD1 (5 bases). Germline V gene data show CDR1 as SGHTA and CDR2 as FQGNSA. CDR3 size: 17 residues.